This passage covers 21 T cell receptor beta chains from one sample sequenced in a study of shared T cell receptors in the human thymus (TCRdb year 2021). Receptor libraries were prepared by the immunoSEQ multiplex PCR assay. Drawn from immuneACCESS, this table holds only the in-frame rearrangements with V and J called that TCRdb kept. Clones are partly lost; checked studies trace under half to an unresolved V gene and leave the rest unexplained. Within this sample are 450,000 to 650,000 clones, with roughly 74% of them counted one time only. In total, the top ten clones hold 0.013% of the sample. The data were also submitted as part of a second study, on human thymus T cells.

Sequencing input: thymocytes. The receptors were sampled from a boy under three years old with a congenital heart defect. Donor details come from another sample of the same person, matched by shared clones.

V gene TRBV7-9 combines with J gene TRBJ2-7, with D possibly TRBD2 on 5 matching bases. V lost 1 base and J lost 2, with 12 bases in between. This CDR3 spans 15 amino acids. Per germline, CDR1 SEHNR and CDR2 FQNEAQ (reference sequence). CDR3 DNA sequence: TGTGCCAGCAGCTTAGGGCTGGACGGGACCTACGAGCAGTACTTC. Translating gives CASSLGLDGTYEQYF.

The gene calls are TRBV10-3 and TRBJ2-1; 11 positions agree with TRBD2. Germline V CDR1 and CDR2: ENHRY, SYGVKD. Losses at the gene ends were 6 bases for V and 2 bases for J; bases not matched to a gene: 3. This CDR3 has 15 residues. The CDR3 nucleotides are TGTGCCATCAGACGACTAGCGGGAACCTACAATGAGCAGTTCTTC. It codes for CAIRRLAGTYNEQFF.

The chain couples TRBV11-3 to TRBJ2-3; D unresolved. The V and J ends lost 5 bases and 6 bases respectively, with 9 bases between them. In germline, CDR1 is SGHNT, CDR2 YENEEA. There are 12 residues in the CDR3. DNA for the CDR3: TGTGCCAGCAGCAGCACGAAGGATACGCAGTATTTT. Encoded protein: CASSSTKDTQYF.

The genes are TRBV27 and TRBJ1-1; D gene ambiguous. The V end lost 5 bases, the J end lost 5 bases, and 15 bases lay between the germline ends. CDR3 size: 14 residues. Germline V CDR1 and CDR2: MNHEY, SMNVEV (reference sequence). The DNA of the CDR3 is TGTGCCAGCAGTGCCCGCGGTTTGAGGACTGAAGCTTTCTTT. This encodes CASSARGLRTEAFF.

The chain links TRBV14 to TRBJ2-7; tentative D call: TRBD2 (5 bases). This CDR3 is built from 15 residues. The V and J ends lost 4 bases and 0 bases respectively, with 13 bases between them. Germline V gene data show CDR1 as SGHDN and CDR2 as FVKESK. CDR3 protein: CASSLGLALSYEQYF. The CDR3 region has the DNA TGTGCCAGCAGCCTAGGACTCGCTCTCTCCTACGAGCAGTACTTC. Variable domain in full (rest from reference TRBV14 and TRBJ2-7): EAGVTQFPSHSVIEKGQTVTLRCDPISGHDNLYWYRRVMGKEIKFLLHFVKESKQDESGMPNNRFLAERTGGTYSTLKVQPAELEDSGVYFCASSLGLALSYEQYFGPGTRLTVT.

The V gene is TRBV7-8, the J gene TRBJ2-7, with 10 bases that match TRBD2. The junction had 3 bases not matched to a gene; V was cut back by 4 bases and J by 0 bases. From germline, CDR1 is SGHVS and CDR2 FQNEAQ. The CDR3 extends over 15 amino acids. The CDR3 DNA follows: TGTGCCAGCAGCTATCCTAGCGGGAGCTCCTACGAGCAGTACTTC. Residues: CASSYPSGSSYEQYF.

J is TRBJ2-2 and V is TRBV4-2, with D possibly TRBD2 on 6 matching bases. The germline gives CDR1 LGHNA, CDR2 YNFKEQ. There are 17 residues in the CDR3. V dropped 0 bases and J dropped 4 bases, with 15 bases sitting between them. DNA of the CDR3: TGTGCCAGCAGCCAAGATGAGGAGGGAGCGATCACCGGGGAGCTGTTTTTT. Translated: CASSQDEEGAITGELFF.

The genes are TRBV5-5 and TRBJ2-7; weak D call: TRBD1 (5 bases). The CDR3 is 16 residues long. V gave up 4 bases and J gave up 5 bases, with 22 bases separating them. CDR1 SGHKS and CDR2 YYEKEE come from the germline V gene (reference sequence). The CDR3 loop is CASSPTILRGSDEQYF. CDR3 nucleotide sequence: TGTGCCAGCAGCCCGACCATCCTTAGGGGATCGGACGAGCAGTACTTC.

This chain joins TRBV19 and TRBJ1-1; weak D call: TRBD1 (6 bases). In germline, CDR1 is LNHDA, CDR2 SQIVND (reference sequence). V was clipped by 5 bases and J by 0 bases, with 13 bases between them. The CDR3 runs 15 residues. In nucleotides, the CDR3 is TGTGCCAGTAGTCCCTCCGGGACAATGAACACTGAAGCTTTCTTT. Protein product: CASSPSGTMNTEAFF.

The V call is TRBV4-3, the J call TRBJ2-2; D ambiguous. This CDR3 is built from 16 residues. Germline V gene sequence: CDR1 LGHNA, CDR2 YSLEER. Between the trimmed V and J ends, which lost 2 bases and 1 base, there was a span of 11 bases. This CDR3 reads CASSQSTPGNTGELFF. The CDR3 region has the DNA TGCGCCAGCAGCCAATCCACCCCCGGGAACACCGGGGAGCTGTTTTTT.

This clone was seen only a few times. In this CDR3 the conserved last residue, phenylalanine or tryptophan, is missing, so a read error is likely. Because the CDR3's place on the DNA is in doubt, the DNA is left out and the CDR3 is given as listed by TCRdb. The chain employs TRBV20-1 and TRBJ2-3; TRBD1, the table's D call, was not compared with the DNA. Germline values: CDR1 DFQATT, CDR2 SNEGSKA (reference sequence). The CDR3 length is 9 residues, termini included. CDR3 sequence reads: CSPQNRDPV.

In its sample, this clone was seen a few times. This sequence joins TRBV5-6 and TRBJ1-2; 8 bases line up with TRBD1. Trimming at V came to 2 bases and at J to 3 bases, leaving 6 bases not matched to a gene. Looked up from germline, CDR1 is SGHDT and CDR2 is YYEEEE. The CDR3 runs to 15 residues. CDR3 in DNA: TGTGCCAGCAGCTTCGGACAGGGAGGGTACTATGGCTACACCTTC. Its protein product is CASSFGQGGYYGYTF.

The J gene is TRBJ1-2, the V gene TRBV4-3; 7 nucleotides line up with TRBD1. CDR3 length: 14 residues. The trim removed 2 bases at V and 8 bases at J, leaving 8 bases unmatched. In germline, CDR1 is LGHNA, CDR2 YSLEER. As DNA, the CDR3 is TGCGCCAGCAGCCAAAGACAGGGCCCCCTGGGCTACACCTTC. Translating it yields CASSQRQGPLGYTF.

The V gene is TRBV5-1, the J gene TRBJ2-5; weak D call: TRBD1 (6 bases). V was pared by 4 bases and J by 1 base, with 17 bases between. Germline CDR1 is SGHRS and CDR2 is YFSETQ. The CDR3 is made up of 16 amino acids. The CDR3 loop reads CASSGVGEGGQETQYF. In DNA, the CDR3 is TGCGCCAGCAGCGGAGTGGGGGAAGGGGGCCAAGAGACCCAGTACTTC.

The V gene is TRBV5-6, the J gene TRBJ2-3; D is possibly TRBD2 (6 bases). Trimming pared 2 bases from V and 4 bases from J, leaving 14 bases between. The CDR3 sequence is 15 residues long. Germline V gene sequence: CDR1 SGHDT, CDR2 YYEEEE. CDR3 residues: CASSFGAGGPDTQYF. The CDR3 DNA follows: TGTGCCAGCAGCTTCGGAGCGGGTGGCCCAGATACGCAGTATTTT.

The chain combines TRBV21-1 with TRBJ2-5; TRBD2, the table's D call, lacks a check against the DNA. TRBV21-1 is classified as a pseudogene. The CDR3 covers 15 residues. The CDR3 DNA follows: TGTGCCAGCAGCAAAGAGAAAGGGGAGGGGGAGACCCAGTACTTC. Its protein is CASSKEKGEGETQYF.

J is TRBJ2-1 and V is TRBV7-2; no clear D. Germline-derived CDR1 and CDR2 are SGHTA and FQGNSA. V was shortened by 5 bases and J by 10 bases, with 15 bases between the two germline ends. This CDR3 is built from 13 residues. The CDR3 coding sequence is TGTGCCAGCAGCCCTCGGTTCTGGGCCGAGCAGTTCTTC. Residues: CASSPRFWAEQFF.

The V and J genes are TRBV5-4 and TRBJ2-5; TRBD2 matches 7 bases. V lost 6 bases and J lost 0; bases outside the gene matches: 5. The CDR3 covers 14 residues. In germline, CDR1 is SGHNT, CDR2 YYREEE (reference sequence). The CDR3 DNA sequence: TGTGCCAGCAAGGCCGGGGGGAACCAAGAGACCCAGTACTTC. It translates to CASKAGGNQETQYF.

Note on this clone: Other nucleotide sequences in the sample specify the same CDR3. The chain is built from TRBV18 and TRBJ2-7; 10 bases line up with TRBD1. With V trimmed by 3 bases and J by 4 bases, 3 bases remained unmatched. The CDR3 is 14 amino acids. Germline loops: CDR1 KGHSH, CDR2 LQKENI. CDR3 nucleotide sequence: TGTGCCAGCTCACCGGGGGACAGGGGTTACGAGCAGTACTTC. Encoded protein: CASSPGDRGYEQYF.

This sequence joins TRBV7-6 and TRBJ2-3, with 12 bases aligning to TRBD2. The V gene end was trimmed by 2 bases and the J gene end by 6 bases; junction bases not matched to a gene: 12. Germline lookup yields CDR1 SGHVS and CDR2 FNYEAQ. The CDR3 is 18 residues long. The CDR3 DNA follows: TGTGCCAGCAGCTTACGGACGAGACTAGCGGGAGAAAACGATACGCAGTATTTT. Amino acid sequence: CASSLRTRLAGENDTQYF.

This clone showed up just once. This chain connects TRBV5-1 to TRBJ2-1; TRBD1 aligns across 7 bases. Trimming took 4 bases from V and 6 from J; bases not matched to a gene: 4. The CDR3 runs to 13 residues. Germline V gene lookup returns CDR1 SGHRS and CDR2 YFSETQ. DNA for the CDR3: TGCGCCAGCAGCCCACAGGGGACCAATGAGCAGTTCTTC. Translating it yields CASSPQGTNEQFF.